The next 25 T cell receptor beta chains were all read from a single sample in a study of shared clonotypes between healthy human individuals. Clones were sequenced by immunoSEQ multiplex PCR, and TCRdb holds only the in-frame ones, with some missing. The sample carries 800,000 to 1,200,000 clones, 78% recorded once. Material for sequencing was memory CD4+ T cells from PBMCs. Subset defined: CD45RA-negative fraction. The source of these receptors is a man younger than 30 in good health. Some clones in this sample may be carry-over from other donors' samples.

The rearrangement links TRBV4-1 to TRBJ2-1, with 8 bases lining up with TRBD1. The CDR3 loop spans 16 amino acids. The V gene's germline CDR1 is MGHRA and CDR2 YSYEKL. Germline trimming cut 4 bases from V and 8 bases from J; bases unmatched to any gene: 13. The CDR3: CASSPYLGQGAYEQFF. The DNA of the CDR3 is TGCGCCAGCAGCCCTTACCTAGGGCAGGGGGCCTATGAGCAGTTCTTC.

In DNA form, the CDR3 reads TGTGCCAGCAGTTTTCGTAGTTTTATTGACACTGAAGCTTTCTTT. Amino acids: CASSFRSFIDTEAFF. This rearrangement joins TRBV27 to TRBJ1-1; D remains unclear. CDR1 MNHEY and CDR2 SMNVEV come from the germline V gene (reference sequence). This CDR3 spans 15 amino acids. Trimming removed 3 bases at V and 3 bases at J, with 14 bases between.

This clone has a handful of counts. The rearrangement links TRBV5-4 to TRBJ1-5, with a tentative D call TRBD1 (6 bases). The CDR3 has 14 amino acids. From germline, CDR1 is SGHNT and CDR2 YYREEE (reference sequence). The V end was cut by 9 bases, the J end by 0 bases, with 13 bases between. The CDR3 loop is CATNRADSNQPQHF. CDR3 bases: TGTGCCACCAACAGGGCCGATAGCAATCAGCCCCAGCATTTT.

The chain has TRBV6-1 and TRBJ2-7; D perhaps matches TRBD1 (5 bases). CDR3 size: 18 residues. Germline assignment: CDR1 MNHNS and CDR2 SASEGT. Deletions cut 2 bases from V and 7 bases from J, with 27 bases between. The DNA of the CDR3 is TGTGCCAGCAGTGAACGCGCGTTTCCCAGGGTAGTTATGAGGGAGCAGTACTTC. It codes for CASSERAFPRVVMREQYF.

This clone was observed a single time. The genes are TRBV6-5 and TRBJ2-7, with TRBD2 identical over 9 bases. The V and J ends lost 2 bases and 3 bases, in that order; junction bases with no gene match: 5. The germline CDR1 and CDR2 sequences are MNHEY and SVGAGI. This CDR3 has 15 residues. In DNA form, the CDR3 reads TGTGCCAGCAGTTACGACCCTAGCGGGGACTACGAGCAGTACTTC. Protein product: CASSYDPSGDYEQYF.

The sample holds one count of this clone. This rearrangement joins TRBV6-5 to TRBJ2-7, with D perhaps TRBD2 (6 bases). Germline CDR1 MNHEY, CDR2 SVGAGI. The CDR3 has 15 amino acids. The V and J ends lost 6 bases and 0 bases respectively, with 15 bases between them. The CDR3 loop reads CASRSASARSYEQYF. The CDR3 DNA sequence: TGTGCCAGCAGATCTGCTAGCGCTCGCTCCTACGAGCAGTACTTC.

Points on this clone: Other DNA sequences from this sample encode an identical CDR3 as well. In DNA, the CDR3 is TGTGCCAGTAGTTCTCGGACAGATACGCAGTATTTT. This codes for CASSSRTDTQYF. The chain recombines TRBV19 with TRBJ2-3; D gene uncertain. V lost 5 bases and J lost 3, with 6 bases in between. Germline CDR1 LNHDA, CDR2 SQIVND (reference sequence). The CDR3 covers 12 residues.

In its sample, this clone was seen many times. This rearrangement joins TRBV30 to TRBJ1-5, with D unclear. Germline lookup yields CDR1 GTSNPN and CDR2 SVGIG (reference sequence). The CDR3 covers 13 residues. Trimming took 4 bases from V and 4 from J, leaving 11 bases between them. This chain's CDR3 is CAWTAGVNQPQHF. The CDR3 DNA reads as TGTGCCTGGACTGCGGGTGTGAATCAGCCCCAGCATTTT.

The chain uses TRBV2 and TRBJ1-2, with TRBD1 matching over 7 bases. Per germline, CDR1 SNHLY and CDR2 FYNNEI. This CDR3 has 14 residues. Germline trimming cut 1 base from V and 8 bases from J; bases unmatched to any gene: 7. The CDR3 region is CASSEGRQGEGYTF. CDR3 in DNA: TGTGCCAGCAGTGAAGGGCGACAGGGAGAAGGCTACACCTTC.

J is TRBJ2-1 and V is TRBV7-9; 8 nucleotides align to TRBD2. The length of the CDR3 is 14 residues. The germline gives CDR1 SEHNR, CDR2 FQNEAQ (reference sequence). Unmatched junction bases numbered 4, after V lost 5 bases and J lost 4 bases. The CDR3 region has the DNA TGTGCCAGCAGCCGCGGGGGGACTTACAATGAGCAGTTCTTC. Amino acids: CASSRGGTYNEQFF.

This clone turned up a few times. The gene calls are TRBV30 and TRBJ2-1; 8 bases are a match to TRBD2. Germline V CDR1 and CDR2: GTSNPN, SVGIG (reference sequence). The CDR3 extends over 13 amino acids. J lost 8 bases, V lost 1 base, and 4 bases had no gene match. This CDR3 is CAWSAAGEYEQFF. CDR3 DNA sequence: TGTGCCTGGAGTGCAGCGGGAGAGTATGAGCAGTTCTTC.

The gene calls are TRBV9 and TRBJ2-2, with D hard to call. The length of the CDR3 is 14 residues. Germline CDR1 is SGDLS and CDR2 is YYNGEE. The V end lost 4 bases, the J end lost 6 bases, and 13 bases lay between the germline ends. For the CDR3, the DNA is TGTGCCAGCAGCTTCCAGCTAGTGCCCGGGGAGCTGTTTTTT. Amino acid sequence: CASSFQLVPGELFF.

Remarks on this clone: This specimen includes other DNA sequences encoding the same CDR3. This chain joins TRBV28 and TRBJ2-7, with 7 positions matching TRBD2. Trimming cost V 5 bases and J 1 base; bases outside gene matches: 2. This CDR3 comprises 13 residues. Germline V gene data show CDR1 as MDHEN and CDR2 as SYDVKM. CDR3 sequence: CASSLGGSYEQYF. Written as DNA, the CDR3 is TGTGCCAGCAGTCTGGGGGGGTCCTACGAGCAGTACTTC.

In its sample, this clone was seen a few times. The chain links TRBV6-5 to TRBJ1-5; D remains ambiguous. V shed 6 bases and J shed 4 bases, with 16 bases lying between them. Germline lookup yields CDR1 MNHEY and CDR2 SVGAGI. The CDR3 consists of 15 residues. CDR3 sequence: CASRGSFLGNQPQHF. The CDR3, as DNA: TGTGCCAGCAGGGGGAGTTTCTTAGGGAATCAGCCCCAGCATTTT.

The V and J genes are TRBV10-3 and TRBJ1-6, with D perhaps TRBD1 (6 bases). Germline V CDR1 and CDR2: ENHRY, SYGVKD. V dropped 3 bases and J dropped 8 bases, with 14 bases sitting between them. The CDR3 sequence is 15 residues long. CDR3 residues: CAISDPGAPDSPLHF. CDR3 sequence (DNA): TGTGCCATCAGTGACCCGGGGGCGCCTGATTCACCCCTCCACTTT.

V usage is TRBV5-4 and J usage is TRBJ2-7; TRBD1 aligns across 12 bases. Germline V gene sequence: CDR1 SGHNT, CDR2 YYREEE (reference sequence). There are 14 residues in the CDR3. V trimming: 7 bases; J trimming: 5 bases; junction bases outside the gene matches: 7. The CDR3 sequence is CASGPGTGGHEQYF. The CDR3 coding sequence is TGTGCCAGCGGGCCCGGGACAGGGGGCCACGAGCAGTACTTC.

The chain recombines TRBV5-1 with TRBJ1-3; TRBD1 is a possible D gene (6 bases). Trimming pared 4 bases from V and 2 bases from J, leaving 10 bases between. This CDR3 is built from 14 residues. Germline CDR1 and CDR2: SGHRS and YFSETQ. The CDR3 reads CASSVQGPGNTIYF. The CDR3 DNA follows: TGCGCCAGCAGCGTACAGGGACCTGGAAACACCATATATTTT. Drawing the rest from reference TRBV5-1 and TRBJ1-3, the complete variable domain is KAGVTQTPRYLIKTRGQQVTLSCSPISGHRSVSWYQQTPGQGLQFLFEYFSETQRNKGNFPGRFSGRQFSNSRSEMNVSTLELGDSALYLCASSVQGPGNTIYFGEGSWLTVV.

The rearrangement joins TRBV30 to TRBJ2-7; D is ambiguous. CDR3 size: 14 residues. Germline V gene sequence: CDR1 GTSNPN, CDR2 SVGIG (reference sequence). Trimming shortened V by 2 bases and J by 2 bases, and 13 bases separated the two germline ends. CDR3 DNA: TGTGCCTGGAGTCTGTATGACGGTACCTACGAGCAGTACTTC. Translating gives CAWSLYDGTYEQYF.

A remark on this clone: Other DNA sequences in the same sample also yield this CDR3. V usage is TRBV5-4 and J usage is TRBJ2-7, with TRBD2 matching 7 bases. The CDR3 is made up of 16 amino acids. The ends lost 0 bases at V and 1 base at J; junction bases unmatched: 7. The V gene's germline CDR1 is SGHNT and CDR2 YYREEE (reference sequence). CDR3 sequence: CASSLAGGGSSYEQYF. In nucleotides, the CDR3 is TGTGCCAGCAGCTTGGCGGGGGGTGGTTCTTCCTACGAGCAGTACTTC.

The V gene is TRBV29-1, the J gene TRBJ1-4, with D possibly matching TRBD1 (6 bases). V shed 6 bases and J shed 8 bases, with 19 bases lying between them. The CDR3 has 14 amino acids. Germline V gives CDR1 SQVTM, CDR2 ANQGSEA. The CDR3 region has the DNA TGCAGCGTCGCACCGGGGGGCGGTGGGGAAAAACTGTTTTTT. This encodes CSVAPGGGGEKLFF.

As regards this clone: Distinct nucleotide sequences in the sample also encode this CDR3. The rearrangement links TRBV5-1 to TRBJ2-5; D is unclear. V shed 0 bases and J shed 2 bases, with 5 bases lying between them. The CDR3 has 13 residues. Germline V gene sequence: CDR1 SGHRS, CDR2 YFSETQ. CDR3 DNA sequence: TGCGCCAGCAGCTTGGCCCTGCAAGAGACCCAGTACTTC. Its translation: CASSLALQETQYF.

V gene TRBV5-4 combines with J gene TRBJ2-1, with TRBD2 matching 7 bases. Germline CDR1 SGHNT, CDR2 YYREEE (reference sequence). Trimming cost V 3 bases and J 7 bases; bases outside gene matches: 19. The CDR3 has 18 amino acids. Here the CDR3 reads CASSYSLFGLAEKNEQFF. The DNA for the CDR3 is TGTGCCAGCAGCTACAGTCTTTTTGGGCTAGCGGAGAAGAATGAGCAGTTCTTC.

The chain carries TRBV7-8 and TRBJ1-2, with D uncertain. Germline V lookup: CDR1 SGHVS, CDR2 FQNEAQ. V lost 1 base to trimming and J lost 8 bases, with 14 bases between them. The CDR3 spans 14 residues. CDR3 residues: CASSLGVATLGYTF. The CDR3 DNA sequence: TGTGCCAGCAGCTTAGGGGTCGCGACGTTGGGCTACACCTTC.

This clone was counted many times. The chain has TRBV6-6 and TRBJ1-4, with a weak D call TRBD1 (5 bases). CDR3 size: 15 residues. V was pared by 2 bases and J by 7 bases, with 14 bases between. Germline V gene data show CDR1 as MNHNY and CDR2 as SVGAGI (reference sequence). CDR3 sequence reads: CASSYGSGAGEKLFF. The CDR3, as DNA: TGTGCCAGCAGTTACGGATCCGGGGCGGGTGAAAAACTGTTTTTT.

The CDR3 sequence is CASSYSTGQGTGGYTF. The CDR3 nucleotides are TGTGCCAGCAGTTACTCCACGGGACAGGGTACGGGTGGCTACACCTTC. The rearrangement joins TRBV6-6 to TRBJ1-2; 9 bases line up with TRBD1. Germline lookup yields CDR1 MNHNY and CDR2 SVGAGI (reference sequence). With V trimmed by 0 bases and J by 7 bases, 9 bases remained unmatched. The CDR3 runs to 16 residues.